The clone carrying this T cell receptor (beta chain) counts as medium-sized (0.01 to 0.1%). As yet, its antigen is unknown. Tregs were sorted as CD4+CD25+CD127-/low cells. Overall study findings and caveats: In terms of TCR gene usage, tumor memory CD4+ T cells clustered together with blood and lymph node memory CD4+ cells, as well as with lymph node naive CD4+ cells. Greatest tumor Treg TCR overlap was with tumor naive CD4+ cells. Under 2.3% of tumor Treg sequences matched blood Tregs or memory cells.

Trimming pared 3 bases from V and 4 bases from J, leaving 12 bases between. The CDR3 spans 14 residues. Amplification of TRBV12-4/TRBJ1-2 clonotypes used adaptor-ligated barcode primers. TCRdb passed the multiplex PCR reads through MiXCR, listing each CDR3 protein once. The sample holds roughly 980 distinct CDR3 sequences; less than 0.85% are singletons and the top ten take roughly 24%. V and J are TRBV12-3 or TRBV12-4 and TRBJ1-2, with a tentative D call TRBD1 (5 bases). The sequence was obtained from a female donor with breast cancer. Material for sequencing was Tregs sorted from blood. CDR3 coding DNA: TGTGCCAGCAGTTTCGGAGGGGCTGGCTATGGCTACACCTTC. This translates into CASSFGGAGYGYTF.